One sample yielded the 9 T cell receptor beta chains listed below, sequenced in a study of shared clonotypes between healthy human individuals. Libraries were prepared by immunoSEQ multiplex PCR; TCRdb keeps only in-frame clonotypes and omits some of them. The sample has 450,000 to 500,000 clones, roughly 85% seen once. Material: PBMCs. The receptors were gathered from a middle-aged woman in good health. Some clones in this sample may be carry-over from other donors' samples.

The chain carries TRBV7-2 and TRBJ2-7, with TRBD1 matching over 11 bases. Looked up from germline, CDR1 is SGHTA and CDR2 is FQGNSA. Unmatched junction bases numbered 7, after V lost 6 bases and J lost 3 bases. CDR3 length: 15 amino acids. In nucleotides, the CDR3 is TGTGCCAGCAGACCTCCGGGACAGGGGGTCTACGAGCAGTACTTC. Protein: CASRPPGQGVYEQYF.

The rearrangement joins TRBV5-4 to TRBJ2-6, with D uncertain. The CDR3 length is 17 residues. Trimming shortened V by 4 bases and J by 0 bases, and 14 bases separated the two germline ends. The V gene's germline CDR1 is SGHNT and CDR2 YYREEE (reference sequence). CDR3 DNA: TGTGCCAGCAGCCAAGATGGCAGTCTCTCTGGGGCCAACGTCCTGACTTTC. Translated, it gives CASSQDGSLSGANVLTF.

The chain carries TRBV30 and TRBJ2-1; 11 bases map to TRBD2. CDR3 length equals 13 residues. Trimming cost V 3 bases and J 6 bases; bases outside gene matches: 1. Germline V gives CDR1 GTSNPN, CDR2 SVGIG (reference sequence). CDR3 residues: CAWRTSGTNEQFF. The CDR3, as DNA: TGTGCCTGGAGGACTAGCGGGACCAATGAGCAGTTCTTC. Variable domain in full (rest from reference TRBV30 and TRBJ2-1): SQTIHQWPATLVQPVGSPLSLECTVEGTSNPNLYWYRQAAGRGLQLLFYSVGIGQISSEVPQNLSASRPQDRQFILSSKKLLLSDSGFYLCAWRTSGTNEQFFGPGTRLTVL.

This chain uses TRBV7-2 with TRBJ2-1; 7 positions agree with TRBD1. The length of the CDR3 is 17 residues. With V trimmed by 5 bases and J by 3 bases, 13 bases remained unmatched. Germline CDR1 reads SGHTA; CDR2 reads FQGNSA. The CDR3 coding sequence is TGTGCCAGCAGCCCCCTAGGGTCGGGACAGCTCTACAATGAGCAGTTCTTC. Translated: CASSPLGSGQLYNEQFF. Together with reference TRBV7-2 and TRBJ2-1, the CDR3 gives the full variable domain: GAGVSQSPSNKVTEKGKDVELRCDPISGHTALYWYRQSLGQGLEFLIYFQGNSAPDKSGLPSDRFSAERTGGSVSTLTIQRTQQEDSAVYLCASSPLGSGQLYNEQFFGPGTRLTVL.

This CDR3 is CASSRGLAGNEQYF. The DNA for the CDR3 is TGTGCCAGCAGCAGGGGACTAGCGGGAAACGAGCAGTACTTC. The rearrangement links TRBV11-1 to TRBJ2-7; 13 bases map to TRBD2. CDR1 is SGHAT and CDR2 is FQDESV in the germline V gene (reference sequence). V was clipped by 5 bases and J by 5 bases; unmatched bases: 3. The CDR3 runs to 14 residues.

About this clone: The same CDR3 also results from other DNA sequences found in this sample. This chain uses TRBV28 with TRBJ1-5; D call uncertain. The CDR3 is 13 residues long. Germline lookup yields CDR1 MDHEN and CDR2 SYDVKM. Trimming cost V 2 bases and J 1 base, with 3 bases left between them. The CDR3 DNA reads TGTGCCAGCAGTTTAGGGAGCAATCAGCCCCAGCATTTT. Translated: CASSLGSNQPQHF. The full variable domain, completed using reference TRBV28 and TRBJ1-5, is DVKVTQSSRYLVKRTGEKVFLECVQDMDHENMFWYRQDPGLGLRLIYFSYDVKMKEKGDIPEGYSVSREKKERFSLILESASTNQTSMYLCASSLGSNQPQHFGDGTRLSIL.

This chain uses TRBV7-6 with TRBJ2-1; possible D gene TRBD2, 5 bases. This CDR3 has 15 amino acids. The germline V and J ends were trimmed by 5 bases and 5 bases, with 16 bases remaining between them. Germline loops: CDR1 SGHVS, CDR2 FNYEAQ. CDR3 sequence: CASSPLAGSNNEQFF. DNA of the CDR3: TGTGCCAGCAGCCCTCTCGCGGGTTCAAACAATGAGCAGTTCTTC.

V is TRBV19 and J is TRBJ2-1; D might be TRBD1 or TRBD2, each matching 5 bases. Trimming shortened V by 5 bases and J by 5 bases, and 13 bases separated the two germline ends. Germline V gene lookup returns CDR1 LNHDA and CDR2 SQIVND (reference sequence). CDR3 size: 14 residues. DNA for the CDR3: TGTGCCAGTAGTTACCTGGGACGGAACAATGAGCAGTTCTTC. Translation gives CASSYLGRNNEQFF.

This chain links TRBV7-2 with TRBJ1-1; the D is unclear. Germline CDR1 reads SGHTA; CDR2 reads FQGNSA. V lost 5 bases and J lost 3, with 16 bases in between. The CDR3 has 15 amino acids. CDR3 nucleotides: TGTGCCAGCAGCCGTCTACCGGGGTGGTACACTGAAGCTTTCTTT. It is translated as CASSRLPGWYTEAFF.